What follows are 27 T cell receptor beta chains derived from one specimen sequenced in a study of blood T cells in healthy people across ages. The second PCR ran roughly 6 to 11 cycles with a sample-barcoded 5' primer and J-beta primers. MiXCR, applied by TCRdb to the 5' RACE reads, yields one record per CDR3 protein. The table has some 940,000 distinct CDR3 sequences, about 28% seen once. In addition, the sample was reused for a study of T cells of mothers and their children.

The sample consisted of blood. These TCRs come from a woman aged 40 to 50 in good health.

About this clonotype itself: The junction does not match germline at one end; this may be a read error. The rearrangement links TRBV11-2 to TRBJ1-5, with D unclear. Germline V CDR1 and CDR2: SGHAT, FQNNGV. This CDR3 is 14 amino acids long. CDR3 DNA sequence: TGTGCCGGCAGCTTAGCTACGGGCAATCAGCCCCAGCATTTT. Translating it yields CAGSLATGNQPQHF.

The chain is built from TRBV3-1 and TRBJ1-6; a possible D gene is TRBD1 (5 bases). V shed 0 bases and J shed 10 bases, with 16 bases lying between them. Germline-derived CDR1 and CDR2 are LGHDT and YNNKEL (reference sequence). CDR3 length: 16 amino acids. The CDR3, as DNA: TGTGCCAGCAGCCAAGATAGCGCAGGGTGCAGGTCACCCCTCCACTTT. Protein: CASSQDSAGCRSPLHF.

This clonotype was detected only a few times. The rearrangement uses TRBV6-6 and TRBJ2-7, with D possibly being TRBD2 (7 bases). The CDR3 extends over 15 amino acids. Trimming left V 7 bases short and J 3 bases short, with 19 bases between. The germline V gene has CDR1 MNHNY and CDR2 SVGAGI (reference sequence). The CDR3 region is CASIEGGLGIYEQYF. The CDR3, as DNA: TGTGCCAGCATCGAGGGGGGGTTGGGGATCTACGAGCAGTACTTC.

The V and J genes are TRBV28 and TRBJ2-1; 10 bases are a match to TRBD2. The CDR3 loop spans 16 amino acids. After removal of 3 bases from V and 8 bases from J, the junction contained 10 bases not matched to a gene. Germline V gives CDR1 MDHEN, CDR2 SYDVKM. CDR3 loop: CASSLNPAGGPDEQFF. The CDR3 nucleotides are TGTGCCAGCAGTTTGAATCCAGCGGGAGGGCCTGATGAGCAGTTCTTC. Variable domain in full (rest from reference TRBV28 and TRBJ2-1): DVKVTQSSRYLVKRTGEKVFLECVQDMDHENMFWYRQDPGLGLRLIYFSYDVKMKEKGDIPEGYSVSREKKERFSLILESASTNQTSMYLCASSLNPAGGPDEQFFGPGTRLTVL.

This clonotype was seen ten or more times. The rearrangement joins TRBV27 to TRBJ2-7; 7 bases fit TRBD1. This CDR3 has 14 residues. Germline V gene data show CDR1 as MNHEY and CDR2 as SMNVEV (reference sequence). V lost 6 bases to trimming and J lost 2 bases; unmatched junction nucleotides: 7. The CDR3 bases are TGTGCCAGCAGCTCCGGGACAGAGACCTACGAGCAGTACTTC. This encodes CASSSGTETYEQYF.

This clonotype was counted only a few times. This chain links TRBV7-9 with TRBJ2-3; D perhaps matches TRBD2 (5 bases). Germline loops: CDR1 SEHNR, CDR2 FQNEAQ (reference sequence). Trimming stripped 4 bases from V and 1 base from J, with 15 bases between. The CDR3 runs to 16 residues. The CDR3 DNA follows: TGTGCCAGCAGCTCCCGAAACCGGGGTGGCACAGATACGCAGTATTTT. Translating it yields CASSSRNRGGTDTQYF.

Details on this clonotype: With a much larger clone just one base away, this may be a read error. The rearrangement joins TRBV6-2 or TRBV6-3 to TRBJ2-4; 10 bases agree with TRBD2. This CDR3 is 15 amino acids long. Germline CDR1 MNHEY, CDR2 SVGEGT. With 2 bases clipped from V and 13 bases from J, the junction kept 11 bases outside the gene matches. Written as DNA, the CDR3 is TGTGCCAGCAGTTACGCTAGCGGGGGCTACAATGAGCAGTACTTC. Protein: CASSYASGGYNEQYF.

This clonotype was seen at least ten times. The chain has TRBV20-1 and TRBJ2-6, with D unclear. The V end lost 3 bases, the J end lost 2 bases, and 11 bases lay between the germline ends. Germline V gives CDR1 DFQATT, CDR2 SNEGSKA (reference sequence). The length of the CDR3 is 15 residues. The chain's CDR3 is CSARLTGPGANVLTF. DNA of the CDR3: TGCAGTGCTAGGCTCACGGGTCCTGGGGCCAACGTCCTGACTTTC.

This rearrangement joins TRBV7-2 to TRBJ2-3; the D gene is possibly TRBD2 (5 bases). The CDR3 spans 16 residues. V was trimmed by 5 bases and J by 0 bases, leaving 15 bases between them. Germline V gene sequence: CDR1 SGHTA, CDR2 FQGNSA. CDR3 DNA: TGTGCCAGCAGCCCTACCGCCACTAGTAGCACAGATACGCAGTATTTT. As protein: CASSPTATSSTDTQYF.

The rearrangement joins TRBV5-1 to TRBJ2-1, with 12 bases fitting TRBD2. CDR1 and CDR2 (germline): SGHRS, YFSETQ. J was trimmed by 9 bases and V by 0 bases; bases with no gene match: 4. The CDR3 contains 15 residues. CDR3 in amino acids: CASSLGLAGAVEQFF. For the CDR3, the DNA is TGCGCCAGCAGCTTGGGACTAGCGGGAGCGGTTGAGCAGTTCTTC.

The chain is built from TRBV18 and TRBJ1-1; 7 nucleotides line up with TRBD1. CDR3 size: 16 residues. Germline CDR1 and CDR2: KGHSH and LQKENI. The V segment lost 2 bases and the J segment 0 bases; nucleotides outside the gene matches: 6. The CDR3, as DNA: TGTGCCAGCTCACCAACGAAGGGACAGATGAACACTGAAGCTTTCTTT. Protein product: CASSPTKGQMNTEAFF.

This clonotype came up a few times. CDR3 sequence reads: CASSSARDYLEETQYF. The CDR3 coding sequence is TGTGCCAGCAGTTCCGCCCGGGACTACCTTGAAGAGACCCAGTACTTC. The V gene is TRBV2, the J gene TRBJ2-5; 7 bases line up with TRBD2. The length of the CDR3 is 16 residues. Germline assignment: CDR1 SNHLY and CDR2 FYNNEI. V lost 5 bases and J lost 3; bases outside the gene matches: 12.

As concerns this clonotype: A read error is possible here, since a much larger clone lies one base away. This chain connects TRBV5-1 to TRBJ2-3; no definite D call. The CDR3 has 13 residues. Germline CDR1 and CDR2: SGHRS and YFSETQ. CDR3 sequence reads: CVSSLGYPDTQYF. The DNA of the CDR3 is TGCGTCAGCAGTCTGGGTTATCCAGATACGCAGTATTTT.

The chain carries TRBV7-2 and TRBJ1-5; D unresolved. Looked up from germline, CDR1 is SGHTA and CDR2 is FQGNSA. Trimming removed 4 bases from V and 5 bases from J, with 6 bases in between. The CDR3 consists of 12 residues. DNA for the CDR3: TGTGCCAGCAGCTATCAGGATCAGCCCCAGCATTTT. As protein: CASSYQDQPQHF.

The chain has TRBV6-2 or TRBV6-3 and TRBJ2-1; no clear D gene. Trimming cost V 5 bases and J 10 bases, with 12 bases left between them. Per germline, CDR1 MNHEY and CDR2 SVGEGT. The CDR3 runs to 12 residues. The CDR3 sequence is CASSPSWLEQFF. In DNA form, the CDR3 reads TGTGCCAGCAGTCCCAGTTGGCTGGAGCAGTTCTTC.

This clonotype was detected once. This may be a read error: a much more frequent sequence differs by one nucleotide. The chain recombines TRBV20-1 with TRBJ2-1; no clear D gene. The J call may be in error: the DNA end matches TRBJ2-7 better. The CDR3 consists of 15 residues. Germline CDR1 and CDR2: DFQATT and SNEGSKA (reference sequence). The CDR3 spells CSASGPPSSYNEQYF. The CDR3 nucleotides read TGCAGTGCTAGCGGTCCGCCGAGCTCCTACAATGAGCAGTACTTC.

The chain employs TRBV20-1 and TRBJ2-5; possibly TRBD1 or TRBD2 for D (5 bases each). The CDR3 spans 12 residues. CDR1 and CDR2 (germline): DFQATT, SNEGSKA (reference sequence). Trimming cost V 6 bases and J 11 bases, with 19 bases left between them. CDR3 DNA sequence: TGCAGTGCGGGGACGGACCGGGGAGAGCAGTACTTC. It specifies CSAGTDRGEQYF.

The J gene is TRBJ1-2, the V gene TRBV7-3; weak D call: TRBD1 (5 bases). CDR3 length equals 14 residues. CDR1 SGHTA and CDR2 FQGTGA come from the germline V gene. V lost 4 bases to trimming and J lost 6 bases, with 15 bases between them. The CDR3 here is CASSSRGGLNGYTF. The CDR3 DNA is TGTGCCAGCAGCTCAAGGGGCGGACTAAATGGCTACACCTTC.

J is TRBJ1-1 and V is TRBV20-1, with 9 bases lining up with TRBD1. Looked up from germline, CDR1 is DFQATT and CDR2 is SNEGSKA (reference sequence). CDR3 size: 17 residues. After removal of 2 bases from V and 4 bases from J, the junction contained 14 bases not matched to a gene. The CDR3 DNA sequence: TGCAGTGCTAGATCCCATTTCCACAGGGGGCATGGCACTGAAGCTTTCTTT. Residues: CSARSHFHRGHGTEAFF.

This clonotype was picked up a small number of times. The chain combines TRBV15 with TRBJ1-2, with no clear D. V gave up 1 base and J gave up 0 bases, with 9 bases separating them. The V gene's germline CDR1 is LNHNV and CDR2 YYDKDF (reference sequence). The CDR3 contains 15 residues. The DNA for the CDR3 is TGTGCCACCAGCAGAGGACGGGATGCTAACTATGGCTACACCTTC. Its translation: CATSRGRDANYGYTF.

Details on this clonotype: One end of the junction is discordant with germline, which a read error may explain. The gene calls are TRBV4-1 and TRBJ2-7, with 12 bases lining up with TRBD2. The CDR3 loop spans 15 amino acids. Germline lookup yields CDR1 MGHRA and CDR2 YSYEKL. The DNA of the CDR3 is TGCGCCAGCAGCACAGGACTAGCGGGGTACTACGGGCAGTACTTC. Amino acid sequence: CASSTGLAGYYGQYF.

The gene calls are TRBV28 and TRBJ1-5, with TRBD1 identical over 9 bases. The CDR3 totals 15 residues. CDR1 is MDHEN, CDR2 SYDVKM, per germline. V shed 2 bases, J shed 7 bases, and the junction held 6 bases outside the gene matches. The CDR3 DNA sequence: TGTGCCAGCAGTTTAGGACAGGGGTCTAGACAGCCCCAGCATTTT. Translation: CASSLGQGSRQPQHF. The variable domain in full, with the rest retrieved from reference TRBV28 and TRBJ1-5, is DVKVTQSSRYLVKRTGEKVFLECVQDMDHENMFWYRQDPGLGLRLIYFSYDVKMKEKGDIPEGYSVSREKKERFSLILESASTNQTSMYLCASSLGQGSRQPQHFGDGTRLSIL.

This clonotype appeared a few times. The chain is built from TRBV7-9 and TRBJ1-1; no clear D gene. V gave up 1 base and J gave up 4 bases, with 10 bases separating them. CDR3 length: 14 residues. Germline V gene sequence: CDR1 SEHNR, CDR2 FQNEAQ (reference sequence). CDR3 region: CASSLGAGGTEAFF. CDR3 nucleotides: TGTGCCAGCAGCTTAGGGGCGGGCGGCACTGAAGCTTTCTTT.

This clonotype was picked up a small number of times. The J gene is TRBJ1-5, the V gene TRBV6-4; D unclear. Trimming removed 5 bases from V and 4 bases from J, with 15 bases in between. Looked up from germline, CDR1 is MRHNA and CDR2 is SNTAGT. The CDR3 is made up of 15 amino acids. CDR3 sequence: CASSMAGKENQPQHF. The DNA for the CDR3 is TGTGCCAGCAGTATGGCGGGTAAGGAGAATCAGCCCCAGCATTTT.

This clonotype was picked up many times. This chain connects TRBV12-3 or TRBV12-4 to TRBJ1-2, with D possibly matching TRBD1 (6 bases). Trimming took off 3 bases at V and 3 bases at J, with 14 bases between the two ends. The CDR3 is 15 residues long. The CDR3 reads CASSFWGAIDYGYTF. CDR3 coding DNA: TGTGCCAGCAGTTTCTGGGGGGCTATCGACTATGGCTACACCTTC.

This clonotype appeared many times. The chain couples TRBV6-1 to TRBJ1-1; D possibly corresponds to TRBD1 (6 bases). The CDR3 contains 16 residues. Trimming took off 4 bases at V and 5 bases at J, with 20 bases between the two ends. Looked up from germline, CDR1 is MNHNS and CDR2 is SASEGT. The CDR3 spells CASSVSGGGVYTEAFF. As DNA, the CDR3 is TGTGCCAGCAGTGTATCGGGGGGCGGGGTATATACTGAAGCTTTCTTT.

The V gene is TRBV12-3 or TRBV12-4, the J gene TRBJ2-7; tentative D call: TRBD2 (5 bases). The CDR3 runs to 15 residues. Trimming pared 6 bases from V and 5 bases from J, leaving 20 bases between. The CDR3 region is CASRGKMVHGDEQYF. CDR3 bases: TGTGCCAGCAGGGGAAAAATGGTTCACGGGGACGAGCAGTACTTC.